The 25 T cell receptor beta chains reported below all come from one sample, sequenced in a study of a mutant IDH1 vaccine in newly diagnosed glioma. Measured with immunoSEQ multiplex PCR; TCRdb has only the in-frame clones, and not every one. The sample gives about 40,000 clones, roughly 84% of which show up once; roughly 2% is in the top ten. Their target antigens are unknown. Time point denoted: week 11, during vaccination. Every single dose of the vaccine, 300 ug of mutant IDH1 20-mer peptide, came with topical imiquimod. Material: PBMCs, obtained from a glioma patient whose treatment included an IDH1 peptide vaccine. These receptors were obtained from a man in his forties with glioma.

The rearrangement joins TRBV20-1 to TRBJ2-7; D gene unclear. Looked up from germline, CDR1 is DFQATT and CDR2 is SNEGSKA (reference sequence). The V and J ends lost 3 bases and 3 bases respectively, with 3 bases between them. This CDR3 is built from 10 residues. The CDR3 loop is CSASNYEQYF. CDR3 sequence (DNA): TGCAGTGCTAGTAACTACGAGCAGTACTTC.

The chain combines TRBV6-1 with TRBJ1-2; D perhaps matches TRBD1 (5 bases). CDR1 and CDR2 from the germline V gene are MNHNS and SASEGT. The CDR3 extends over 15 amino acids. V was clipped by 8 bases and J by 6 bases, with 22 bases between them. In DNA form, the CDR3 reads TGTGCCAGCGTCACGATACAGGTGGTAAGCGATGGCTACACCTTC. Translating it yields CASVTIQVVSDGYTF.

This rearrangement joins TRBV18 to TRBJ2-7; D remains ambiguous. V gave up 5 bases and J gave up 0 bases, with 8 bases separating them. Looked up from germline, CDR1 is KGHSH and CDR2 is LQKENI. The CDR3 has 13 residues. The CDR3 region has the DNA TGTGCCAGCTCAAGCGTGAGCTCCTACGAGCAGTACTTC. This encodes CASSSVSSYEQYF.

The chain employs TRBV9 and TRBJ2-7; TRBD1 or TRBD2 may be the D gene (6 bases each). With 4 bases removed from V and 2 bases from J, the gap between germline ends came to 19 bases. CDR3 length equals 16 residues. Germline V CDR1 and CDR2: SGDLS, YYNGEE. The CDR3 coding sequence is TGTGCCAGCAGCCCCCACGAGGCGGGACAAGCCTACGAGCAGTACTTC. Protein sequence: CASSPHEAGQAYEQYF.

The chain has TRBV5-1 and TRBJ2-6; D is possibly TRBD2 (5 bases). This CDR3 is 15 amino acids long. Trimming stripped 4 bases from V and 0 bases from J, with 8 bases between. From germline, CDR1 is SGHRS and CDR2 YFSETQ. The CDR3 DNA reads TGCGCCAGCAGCGCCGGGATCTCTGGGGCCAACGTCCTGACTTTC. Translation: CASSAGISGANVLTF.

J is TRBJ2-7 and V is TRBV28; D gene ambiguous. Germline-derived CDR1 and CDR2 are MDHEN and SYDVKM. The CDR3 is 11 residues long. With 11 bases removed from V and 4 bases from J, the gap between germline ends came to 12 bases. In DNA, the CDR3 is TGTGCCTCCCGGGTGGCTTACGAGCAGTACTTC. It yields the protein CASRVAYEQYF.

In its sample, this clone was seen a few times. The chain recombines TRBV5-1 with TRBJ2-2, with D uncertain. This CDR3 contains 15 residues. Trimming pared 0 bases from V and 4 bases from J, leaving 10 bases between. The germline V gene encodes CDR1 SGHRS and CDR2 YFSETQ. CDR3 region: CASSLAPYGTGELFF. CDR3 DNA sequence: TGCGCCAGCAGCTTGGCCCCGTATGGCACCGGGGAGCTGTTTTTT.

V usage is TRBV7-2 and J usage is TRBJ2-3, with D possibly being TRBD1 (6 bases). Germline CDR1 reads SGHTA; CDR2 reads FQGNSA. This CDR3 is 16 amino acids long. V was shortened by 3 bases and J by 3 bases, with 16 bases between the two germline ends. The CDR3 reads CASSFGVGQRTDTQYF. The DNA for the CDR3 is TGTGCCAGCAGCTTCGGCGTCGGACAGCGGACAGATACGCAGTATTTT.

The chain employs TRBV7-2 and TRBJ2-4, with D maybe TRBD1 (5 bases). Germline CDR1 and CDR2: SGHTA and FQGNSA. This CDR3 is built from 16 residues. V gave up 5 bases and J gave up 0 bases, with 14 bases separating them. The CDR3 sequence is CASSPQGSVAKNIQYF. The DNA of the CDR3 is TGTGCCAGCAGCCCGCAGGGATCCGTAGCCAAAAACATTCAGTACTTC.

The V and J genes are TRBV6-1 and TRBJ2-7, with D hard to call. V was trimmed by 4 bases and J by 1 base, leaving 11 bases between them. CDR3 length: 14 residues. The germline CDR1 and CDR2 sequences are MNHNS and SASEGT. The CDR3 DNA is TGTGCCAGCAGTGGTAGAAAGGGATCCTACGAGCAGTACTTC. It translates to CASSGRKGSYEQYF.

This clone was counted a single time. The V call is TRBV5-5, the J call TRBJ1-2; 7 nucleotides line up with TRBD1. The germline gives CDR1 SGHKS, CDR2 YYEKEE (reference sequence). This CDR3 region has 16 residues. The junction had 16 bases not matched to a gene; V was cut back by 4 bases and J by 7 bases. CDR3: CASSPGTALSWAGYTF. In DNA form, the CDR3 reads TGTGCCAGCAGCCCCGGGACAGCCCTAAGTTGGGCTGGCTACACCTTC.

The DNA of the CDR3 is TGTGCCAGCAGGATAACAGGGGAAGGCAATCTTGGCTACACCTTC. It translates to CASRITGEGNLGYTF. This chain links TRBV6-5 with TRBJ1-2; 7 bases agree with TRBD1. Germline loops: CDR1 MNHEY, CDR2 SVGAGI. J was trimmed by 7 bases and V by 6 bases; bases with no gene match: 14. CDR3 length equals 15 residues.

CDR3 nucleotides: TGTGCCATCAGTGAGTCGTCTGGGGCCAACGTCCTGACTTTC. This encodes CAISESSGANVLTF. The chain joins TRBV10-3 to TRBJ2-6, with D uncertain. Germline V gene sequence: CDR1 ENHRY, CDR2 SYGVKD. This CDR3 comprises 14 residues. V was cut by 0 bases and J by 1 base, with 1 base left in between.

The chain has TRBV18 and TRBJ2-2, with D uncertain. The CDR3 spans 11 residues. In germline, CDR1 is KGHSH, CDR2 LQKENI. Trimming removed 6 bases at V and 5 bases at J, with 4 bases between. Here the CDR3 reads CASSTTGELFF. DNA for the CDR3: TGTGCCAGCTCGACAACCGGGGAGCTGTTTTTT. Complete variable domain (other parts from reference TRBV18 and TRBJ2-2): NAGVMQNPRHLVRRRGQEARLRCSPMKGHSHVYWYRQLPEEGLKFMVYLQKENIIDESGMPKERFSAEFPKEGPSILRIQQVVRGDSAAYFCASSTTGELFFGEGSRLTVL.

The chain employs TRBV18 and TRBJ2-5; D not certain. V was cut by 2 bases and J by 2 bases, with 18 bases left in between. The CDR3 contains 17 residues. Germline values: CDR1 KGHSH, CDR2 LQKENI. CDR3 region: CASSPSKGLALQETQYF. In nucleotides, the CDR3 is TGTGCCAGCTCACCATCTAAAGGGTTGGCCCTACAAGAGACCCAGTACTTC.

J is TRBJ2-6 and V is TRBV7-2; TRBD1 matches at 12 bases. The CDR3 runs to 17 residues. Germline lookup yields CDR1 SGHTA and CDR2 FQGNSA. V lost 7 bases and J lost 1; bases outside the gene matches: 5. Here the CDR3 reads CASIRDRGRSGANVLTF. The CDR3 DNA is TGTGCCAGCATCAGGGACAGGGGGCGTTCTGGGGCCAACGTCCTGACTTTC.

This clone was found once. V is TRBV9 and J is TRBJ2-5; either TRBD1 or TRBD2 may supply D (5 bases each). V shed 4 bases and J shed 0 bases, with 13 bases lying between them. CDR3 size: 15 residues. Germline V gene sequence: CDR1 SGDLS, CDR2 YYNGEE. CDR3 residues: CASSRDGEYQETQYF. The CDR3 DNA sequence: TGTGCCAGCAGCCGGGACGGAGAGTACCAAGAGACCCAGTACTTC.

This clone was observed a few times. CDR3: CASSILLAELYEQYF. The CDR3, as DNA: TGTGCCAGTAGTATCTTACTAGCGGAACTCTACGAGCAGTACTTC. The chain links TRBV19 to TRBJ2-7; 8 bases match TRBD2. CDR3 length equals 15 residues. The germline CDR1 and CDR2 sequences are LNHDA and SQIVND (reference sequence). V dropped 3 bases and J dropped 3; count of bases not matched to a gene: 7.

The gene calls are TRBV4-1 and TRBJ1-2; D is possibly TRBD1 (6 bases). CDR3 length: 14 residues. Germline CDR1 reads MGHRA; CDR2 reads YSYEKL. The germline V and J ends were trimmed by 1 base and 6 bases, with 12 bases remaining between them. The CDR3 nucleotides are TGCGCCAGCAGCCAAGTTGGGGGGCGCGATGGCTACACCTTC. It is translated as CASSQVGGRDGYTF.

The chain carries TRBV27 and TRBJ2-2, with TRBD1 matching 10 bases. Per the germline V gene, CDR1 is MNHEY and CDR2 is SMNVEV (reference sequence). This CDR3 is built from 16 residues. V shed 6 bases and J 5 bases; nucleotides not matched to a gene: 9. The CDR3 region is CASSGLRTGGTGELFF. The CDR3 bases are TGTGCCAGCAGCGGCCTCCGGACAGGGGGAACCGGGGAGCTGTTTTTT.

The chain employs TRBV20-1 and TRBJ2-7, with unresolved D. Germline loops: CDR1 DFQATT, CDR2 SNEGSKA (reference sequence). The CDR3 runs 11 residues. V lost 8 bases, J lost 4 bases, and 12 bases lay in between. The CDR3 sequence: CSSESTYEQYF. The CDR3 region has the DNA TGCAGTTCGGAGAGTACTTACGAGCAGTACTTC.

The J gene is TRBJ1-1, the V gene TRBV21-1. TRBV21-1 is a documented pseudogene. The CDR3 has 14 residues. The CDR3 region has the DNA TGTGCCAGCAGCAAAGCTTGGTCGGTCCCTGAAGCTTTCTTT. It translates to CASSKAWSVPEAFF.

The rearrangement joins TRBV4-2 to TRBJ2-5, with 8 positions matching TRBD2. The V and J ends lost 3 bases and 5 bases, in that order; junction bases with no gene match: 14. CDR3 length equals 17 residues. The germline gives CDR1 LGHNA, CDR2 YNFKEQ. The CDR3 sequence is CASSQSGSGGRYETQYF. CDR3 in DNA: TGTGCCAGCAGCCAGAGCGGGAGTGGCGGGCGTTACGAGACCCAGTACTTC.

The chain recombines TRBV27 with TRBJ2-7; possible D gene TRBD1, 5 bases. V gave up 3 bases and J gave up 4 bases, with 13 bases separating them. This CDR3 spans 14 amino acids. Looked up from germline, CDR1 is MNHEY and CDR2 is SMNVEV (reference sequence). This chain's CDR3 is CASSFQGREYEQYF. In DNA form, the CDR3 reads TGTGCCAGCAGTTTTCAGGGCAGGGAATACGAGCAGTACTTC.

The CDR3 DNA follows: TGCGCCAGCAGCACCTATTTGGCGGTAGAGGTCGAGCAGTACTTC. Translation gives CASSTYLAVEVEQYF. V usage is TRBV4-3 and J usage is TRBJ2-7; D is undetermined. The germline V gene has CDR1 LGHNA and CDR2 YSLEER. The CDR3 runs to 15 residues. With 5 bases removed from V and 6 bases from J, the gap between germline ends came to 20 bases.